The clone carrying this T cell receptor (beta chain) was counted at least ten times. Its target is unknown. CDR3 length: 14 amino acids. Per the germline V gene, CDR1 is DFQATT and CDR2 is SNEGSKA (reference sequence). Trimming took off 3 bases at V and 4 bases at J, with 13 bases between the two ends. The record originates from a study of neurological immune-mediated disorders. Study-wide findings and caveats: The greatest TCR clonal expansion appeared in HTLV-1-associated myelopathy and the smallest, falling below healthy controls, in multiple sclerosis.

The cDNA was synthesized by 5'RACE incorporating 10-nucleotide random UMIs. TCRdb recomputed calls from the 5' RACE reads with MiXCR, one row per CDR3 protein. The sample lists roughly 89,000 distinct CDR3 sequences, about 2.5% occurring once. This clonotype was obtained from a woman younger than 45 with multiple sclerosis. The specimen sequenced was PBMCs. V is TRBV20-1 and J is TRBJ2-1; TRBD2 is a possible D gene (6 bases). The CDR3 spells CSARGIADYNEQFF. CDR3 nucleotide sequence: TGCAGTGCTAGGGGGATAGCGGATTACAATGAGCAGTTCTTC.